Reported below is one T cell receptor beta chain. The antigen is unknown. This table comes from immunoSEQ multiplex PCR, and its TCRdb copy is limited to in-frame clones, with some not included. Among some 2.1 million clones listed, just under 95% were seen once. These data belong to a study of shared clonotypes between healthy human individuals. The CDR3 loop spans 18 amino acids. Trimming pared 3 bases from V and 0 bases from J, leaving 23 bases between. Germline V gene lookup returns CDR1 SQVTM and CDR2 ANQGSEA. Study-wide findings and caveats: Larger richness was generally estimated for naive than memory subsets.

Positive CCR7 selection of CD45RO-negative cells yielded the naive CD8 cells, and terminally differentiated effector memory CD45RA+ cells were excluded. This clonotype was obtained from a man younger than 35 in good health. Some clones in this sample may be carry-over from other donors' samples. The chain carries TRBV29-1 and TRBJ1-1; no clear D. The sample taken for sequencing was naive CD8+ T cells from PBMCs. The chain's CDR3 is CSVDPTWIRAHMNTEAFF. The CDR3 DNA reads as TGCAGCGTTGATCCAACGTGGATCCGGGCCCACATGAACACTGAAGCTTTCTTT.